This TCR beta chain was profiled in a study of T cells in Graves' hyperthyroidism and ophthalmopathy. Across the study: Peripheral blood samples were taken at initial diagnosis, prior to any treatment. Study-wide points: Most thyroid clonotypes expanded above 0.001 were also detected in blood.

Amplification of TCR beta CDR3 regions was performed using RNA transcripts as template. First-round RT-PCR with HTBI primers amplified the TCR CDR3 region. Each CDR3 protein gets one entry after TCRdb re-called the multiplex PCR reads with MiXCR. The sample holds 700,000 or so distinct CDR3 sequences; around 13% are singletons and the top ten take approximately 12%. The CDR3 extends over 14 amino acids. Germline-derived CDR1 and CDR2 are DFQATT and SNEGSKA (reference sequence). V was pared by 3 bases and J by 7 bases, with 15 bases between. This clonotype came up a few times. Antigen unknown. This chain uses TRBV20-1 with TRBJ2-2; D may be TRBD2 (5 bases). This receptor was obtained from a woman between 50 and 59 years old with Graves' ophthalmopathy. Specimen: blood. CDR3 nucleotides: TGCAGTGCTAGGAGACTAACCATAGGCGGGGAGCTGTTTTTT. It specifies CSARRLTIGGELFF.